This T cell receptor (beta chain) derives from a study of post-analysis software for immune sequencing data. CDR3 size: 15 residues. V dropped 3 bases and J dropped 2 bases, with 11 bases sitting between them. The germline gives CDR1 ENHRY, CDR2 SYGVKD. Incorporated into the TCR beta cDNA libraries were unique molecular identifiers, which served to reduce PCR and sequencing biases. TCRdb reprocessed the PCR reads via MiXCR and lists one record per CDR3 protein. Among approximately 360,000 distinct CDR3 sequences listed, about a third were seen once. This clonotype showed up just a few times. Its matching antigen is unknown. Regarding the study as a whole: The study found TRBV5-6, TRBV5-1 and TRBV20-1 among five TRBV segments more frequent in patients than controls.

The sequencing sample was made of blood. The sequence was collected from a girl under 18 with multiple sclerosis. The V and J genes are TRBV10-3 and TRBJ2-1; D is possibly TRBD1 or TRBD2 (6 bases each). For the CDR3, the DNA is TGTGCCATCAGTGAAGGGGGGTTTACCTACAATGAGCAGTTCTTC. Encoded protein: CAISEGGFTYNEQFF.